What follows describes a single TCR beta chain. These data come from a study of blood T cell repertoires in COVID-19. For the study at large: Whether acute or convalescent, the COVID-19 samples came from the United States, Italy and Spain.

Germline V CDR1 and CDR2: LNHDA, SQIVND (reference sequence). With 3 bases removed from V and 2 bases from J, the gap between germline ends came to 20 bases. The CDR3 length is 18 residues. TCRdb's table, derived via immunoSEQ multiplex PCR, lists solely in-frame clones and lacks some. The table has 120,000 or so clones, about four fifths seen once. This chain connects TRBV19 to TRBJ1-5; a weak D match, TRBD1 (6 bases). What was sequenced was peripheral blood. The TCR originated in a man older than 75 with active or convalescent COVID-19. CDR3 amino acids: CASSMGVGGGLGNQPQHF. The CDR3 coding sequence is TGTGCCAGTAGTATGGGGGTAGGGGGTGGGCTAGGCAATCAGCCCCAGCATTTT.